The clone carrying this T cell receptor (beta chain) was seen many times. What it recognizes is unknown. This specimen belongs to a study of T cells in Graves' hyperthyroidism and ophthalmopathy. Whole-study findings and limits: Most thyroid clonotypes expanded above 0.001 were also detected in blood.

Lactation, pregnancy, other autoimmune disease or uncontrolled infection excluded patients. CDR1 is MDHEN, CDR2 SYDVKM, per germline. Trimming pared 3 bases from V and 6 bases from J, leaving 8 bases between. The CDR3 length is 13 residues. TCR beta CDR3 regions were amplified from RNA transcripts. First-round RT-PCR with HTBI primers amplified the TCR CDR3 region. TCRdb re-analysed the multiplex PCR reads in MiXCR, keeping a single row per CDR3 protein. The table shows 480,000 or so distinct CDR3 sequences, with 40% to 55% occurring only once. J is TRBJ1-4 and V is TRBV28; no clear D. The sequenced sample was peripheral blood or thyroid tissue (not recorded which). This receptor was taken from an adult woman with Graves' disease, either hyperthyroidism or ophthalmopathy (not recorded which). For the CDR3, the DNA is TGTGCCAGCAGTTTCGTCATACATGAAAAACTGTTTTTT. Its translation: CASSFVIHEKLFF.